A few counts support the clone carrying this TCR beta chain. Its specificity is unknown. The data were taken from a study of identical twins. Findings and limits, study-wide: The study found that models underestimated out-of-frame TCR alpha sharing in monozygotic twins. Beta clonotypes that were abundant in cord blood contained fewer insertions, a pattern absent from memory repertoires. Out-of-frame alpha sequences shared by twins were enriched for low generation probability.

The CDR3 contains 16 residues. V was pared by 3 bases and J by 3 bases, with 17 bases between. The cDNA had a unique molecular identifier and a template-switch universal primer site. TCRdb passed the 5' RACE reads through MiXCR, listing each CDR3 protein once. The table lists 1.5 million to 2 million distinct CDR3 sequences, roughly a third of them singletons. The material sequenced was cord blood. J is TRBJ1-1 and V is TRBV12-3 or TRBV12-4; possibly TRBD1 for D (6 bases). The origin of this receptor is a newborn girl in good health. The CDR3 loop reads CASSFPVQGLDTEAFF. CDR3 in DNA: TGTGCCAGCAGTTTTCCTGTTCAGGGGCTTGACACTGAAGCTTTCTTT.